Following are 19 T cell receptor delta chains from one sample sequenced in a study of γδ T cells in repeated Plasmodium falciparum infection. TCRdb redid the clone calls on the multiplex PCR reads with CATT. Of about 51,000 delta-chain clones in the sample, roughly 2% were seen once. Gammadelta T cells were flow-sorted from PBMC into Vgamma9/Vdelta2+ and Vdelta2-negative populations for bulk analysis. Input material: gamma-delta T cells from blood. These receptors all stem from a pool of human donors (malaria-infected and uninfected, not separated).

This clone was seen only a few times. TCRdb has a much larger clone's protein, which differs at residue 13 from the translation of this DNA, likely because of a read error; what is shown is the protein translated from the DNA. J is TRDJ1 and V is TRDV1, with D maybe TRDD2 (9 bases). Trimming removed 6 bases at V and 0 bases at J, with 41 bases between. The CDR3 loop spans 24 amino acids. The germline V gene encodes CDR1 TSWWSYY and CDR2 QGS. The CDR3 coding sequence is TGTGCTCTTGGACCATATCGGGCCCCTTCCTACGTGCTTACTGGGGGCCGTTACACCGATAAACTCATCTTT. Its translation is CALGPYRAPSYVLTGGRYTDKLIF.

Remarks on this clone: The protein given by TCRdb reflects a much larger clone and differs at residue 3 from this DNA's translation, likely from a read error; the protein shown is the DNA's translation. The CDR3 DNA sequence: TGTGCCCTCGAACCTACTACGAATTGTGGGGGATCCTACACCGATAAACTCATCTTT. Protein: CALEPTTNCGGSYTDKLIF. V usage is TRDV3 and J usage is TRDJ1; TRDD3 matches 8 bases. Germline CDR1 is TVYSNPD and CDR2 is GDNSRS (reference sequence). This CDR3 has 19 amino acids. V was pared by 5 bases and J by 0 bases, with 23 bases of the junction left unmatched.

Concerning this clone itself: The TCRdb protein comes from a much larger clone and disagrees with this DNA's translation at residue 12, likely due to a read error; the protein given here is derived from the DNA. The chain employs TRDV1 and TRDJ1, with 10 positions matching TRDD3. The J gene is not listed in TCRdb, so it was assigned here from a DNA match to germline. Trimming at V came to 2 bases and at J to 3 bases, leaving 18 bases not matched to a gene. Germline V gives CDR1 TSWWSYY, CDR2 QGS. The CDR3 is 20 amino acids. The CDR3 bases are TGTGCTCTTGGGGAATTGGGCCCTTACTGGGGGATGCCCAATCCCGATAAACTCATCTTT. Residues: CALGELGPYWGMPNPDKLIF.

This clone was counted between two and nine times. The protein given by TCRdb reflects a much larger clone and differs at residue 13 from this DNA's translation, likely from a read error; the protein shown is the DNA's translation. This chain links TRDV1 with TRDJ1; D might be TRDD3 (6 bases). Assignment of the J gene here rests on matching the DNA to germline, because TCRdb gives none. CDR3 size: 16 residues. Germline values: CDR1 TSWWSYY, CDR2 QGS. V was shortened by 2 bases and J by 10 bases, with 23 bases between the two germline ends. In DNA, the CDR3 is TGTGCTCTTGGGGAAATGGTTAGGAGATACGCGAGCGGACTCATCTTT. Its protein product is CALGEMVRRYASGLIF.

A note on this clone: This probably arose from a read error, given a far larger clone one base away. The same CDR3 is also encoded by other DNA sequences in this sample. The chain employs TRDV1 and TRDJ2, with D perhaps matching TRDD3 (6 bases). Here the J gene was assigned by germline matching of the DNA, as TCRdb has none. The V gene's germline CDR1 is TSWWSYY and CDR2 QGS. V lost 4 bases to trimming and J lost 0 bases, with 30 bases between them. The CDR3 consists of 22 residues. In nucleotides, the CDR3 is TGTGCTCTTGGGGGACTCCCCTCCAGGGGGGACCCGGAATCAGCTTTGACAGCACAACTCTTCTTT. It yields the protein CALGGLPSRGDPESALTAQLFF.

Regarding this clone: TCRdb's entry gives the protein of a much larger clone, which mismatches this DNA's translation at residue 5, likely from a read error; the protein reported here is translated from the DNA. The rearrangement uses TRDV3 and TRDJ1; the match to TRDD3 covers 13 bases. The J gene, missing from TCRdb, was assigned here through DNA to germline matching. CDR1 and CDR2 from the germline V gene are TVYSNPD and GDNSRS (reference sequence). Trimming took 2 bases from V and 0 from J; bases not matched to a gene: 21. The CDR3 extends over 21 amino acids. The CDR3 here is CAFSVLRAYWGIRSYTDKLIF. CDR3 DNA sequence: TGTGCCTTTTCCGTCCTACGGGCATACTGGGGGATACGCTCGTACACCGATAAACTCATCTTT.

Remarks on this clone: This DNA translates differently at residue 14 from the TCRdb protein, which is that of a much larger clone; a read error is likely, and the protein shown is the DNA's own translation. The chain links TRDV1 to TRDJ1, with 8 bases that match TRDD3. The CDR3 totals 18 residues. Germline-derived CDR1 and CDR2 are TSWWSYY and QGS. CDR3 DNA: TGTGCTCTTGGGGAACTAAAATGGGGGATGTCCGACACCGGTAAACTCATCTTT. It translates to CALGELKWGMSDTGKLIF.

This clone was counted only a few times. The protein TCRdb lists belongs to a much larger clone and differs from this DNA's translation at residue 5, which points to a read error; the protein shown is made from the DNA. For the V gene the call is TRDV2; the J gene has no call; the DNA was not compared with TRDD3, the D call given in the table. Germline V gene data show CDR1 as GEAIGNYY and CDR2 as EKD. CDR3 length: 14 amino acids. CDR3 sequence (DNA): TGTGCCTGTGACCCACTGGGGACTACCGATAAACTCATCTTC. As protein: CACDPLGTTDKLIF.

The V gene is TRDV3, the J gene TRDJ2; TRDD3 aligns across 10 bases. Assignment of the J gene here rests on matching the DNA to germline, because TCRdb gives none. V lost 4 bases to trimming and J lost 2 bases; unmatched junction nucleotides: 16. Germline CDR1 is TVYSNPD and CDR2 is GDNSRS (reference sequence). The CDR3 has 18 amino acids. DNA of the CDR3: TGTGCCTCCGGCCTTCCCCGTACTGGGGGATGCTTGACAGCACAACTCTTCTTT. Translating it yields CASGLPRTGGCLTAQLFF.

This clone was detected a few times. The likely explanation is a read error, given a far larger clone one base away. Other DNA sequences in the same sample also yield this CDR3. The rearrangement links TRDV1 to TRDJ1; 9 bases are a match to TRDD2. The J gene is absent in TCRdb and was assigned here via DNA matching to germline. CDR3 length equals 22 residues. The V gene's germline CDR1 is TSWWSYY and CDR2 QGS. CDR3 protein: CALGAPFLRYWRIVGTNDKLIF. The CDR3 DNA reads TGCGCTCTTGGGGCTCCCTTCCTACGTTACTGGAGGATCGTTGGCACGAATGATAAACTCATCTTT.

This clone came up a few times. The protein in TCRdb stems from a much larger clone and differs at residue 3 from this DNA's translation, likely a read error; here the protein is translated from the DNA. This chain joins TRDV1 and TRDJ1; 12 nucleotides line up with TRDD3. This CDR3 contains 15 residues. Germline V gene lookup returns CDR1 TSWWSYY and CDR2 QGS. The V segment lost 10 bases and the J segment 4 bases; nucleotides outside the gene matches: 10. CDR3 DNA: TGTGCTCCTGGTTCTGGGGGATACGAAGACGATAAACTCATCTTT. Translation: CAPGSGGYEDDKLIF.

Only a few counts were recorded for this clone. The TCRdb protein comes from a much larger clone and disagrees with this DNA's translation at residue 10, likely due to a read error; the protein given here is derived from the DNA. The chain recombines TRDV3 with TRDJ1, with 12 bases lining up with TRDD3. Since TCRdb gives no J gene, matching the DNA to germline was used here to assign it. After removal of 4 bases from V and 0 bases from J, the junction contained 42 bases not matched to a gene. Germline V gene lookup returns CDR1 TVYSNPD and CDR2 GDNSRS (reference sequence). There are 27 residues in the CDR3. CDR3 in DNA: TGTGCCTCCCCGAGACTAACTTCCTACCGGGTACTGGGGGATACCGGCGCGCTGCAGCTGTACACCGATAAACTCATCTTT. Its protein product is CASPRLTSYRVLGDTGALQLYTDKLIF.

A word on this clone: A far bigger clonotype differs at one base, so this is likely a read error. Distinct nucleotide sequences in the sample also encode this CDR3. The chain combines TRDV1 with TRDJ1, with 7 bases fitting TRDD2. V lost 5 bases to trimming and J lost 4 bases; unmatched junction nucleotides: 19. Looked up from germline, CDR1 is TSWWSYY and CDR2 is QGS. The CDR3 consists of 18 residues. Here the CDR3 reads CALGKIFGFLREGDKLIF. The DNA for the CDR3 is TGTGCTCTTGGGAAGATTTTTGGGTTCCTACGTGAGGGCGATAAACTCATCTTT.

This clone was found many times. TCRdb attributes to this sequence the protein of a much larger clone, which differs from the DNA translation at residue 21; a read error is likely, and the protein displayed is translated from the DNA. No J gene was called, and the V gene is TRDV2; no check of the table's D call, TRDD3, against the DNA was made. CDR3 size: 23 residues. Per germline, CDR1 GEAIGNYY and CDR2 EKD. Here the CDR3 DNA reads TGTGCCTGTGGCAAACACTTCCTAATGAGGGGGATACGCTCCCGGGGTTGCACCGATAAACCCATCTTT. Translation gives CACGKHFLMRGIRSRGCTDKPIF.

In this sample, this clone turned up a few times. The protein that TCRdb holds for this DNA derives from a much larger clone and differs from the translated DNA at residue 5, which likely indicates a read error; the protein shown here is translated from the DNA. This rearrangement joins TRDV1 to TRDJ1; TRDD3 aligns across 12 bases. TCRdb supplies no J gene; here it was assigned by aligning the nucleotide sequence to germline. From germline, CDR1 is TSWWSYY and CDR2 QGS. Losses at the gene ends were 7 bases for V and 0 bases for J; bases not matched to a gene: 27. The CDR3 runs 23 residues. CDR3 nucleotide sequence: TGTGCTCTTGAATTCCGGCCTACGATTGTACTGGGGGATACCAGGGAGGACACCGATAAACTCATCTTT. This gives the protein CALEFRPTIVLGDTREDTDKLIF.

Comment on this clone: A far larger clone is one nucleotide away, so this likely arose from a read error. This CDR3 is also generated by other DNA sequences in the sample. This rearrangement joins TRDV1 to TRDJ1; 8 nucleotides agree with TRDD2. With V trimmed by 3 bases and J by 6 bases, 24 bases remained unmatched. Germline V gene sequence: CDR1 TSWWSYY, CDR2 QGS. The CDR3 loop spans 20 amino acids. For the CDR3, the DNA is TGTGCTCTTGGGGAGCAAAAAGACTTCCTACGTTTTCGGGGGCTCTATAAACTCATCTTT. Encoded protein: CALGEQKDFLRFRGLYKLIF.

In its sample, this clone was seen a few times. A far more abundant clone sits one base away, making this likely a read error. This specimen includes other DNA sequences encoding the same CDR3. V and J are TRDV3 and TRDJ1; 11 bases align to TRDD3. Here the J gene came from matching the DNA to germline, since TCRdb omits it. Germline V gives CDR1 TVYSNPD, CDR2 GDNSRS (reference sequence). The junction had 22 bases not matched to a gene; V was cut back by 1 base and J by 0 bases. The CDR3 has 21 amino acids. The CDR3 DNA reads TGTGCCTTTATCCACCCTACACACTGGGGGATAACGACGATTTACACCGATAAACTCATCTTT. It encodes CAFIHPTHWGITTIYTDKLIF.

This clone has just a few counts. A read error likely explains this, since a far larger clone differs by one base. The identical CDR3 is also encoded by other nucleotide sequences in the sample. The chain uses TRDV1 and TRDJ1, with 11 bases fitting TRDD3. This CDR3 region has 26 residues. The germline V gene has CDR1 TSWWSYY and CDR2 QGS. DNA for the CDR3: TGTGCTCTCGGGGAACTAGCACGGCCTTCCTACGTGATCCCACCTCACTGGGGGATATGTCCCGATAAACTCATCTTT. It specifies CALGELARPSYVIPPHWGICPDKLIF.

As to this clone: A far bigger clonotype differs at one base, so this is likely a read error. Other DNA sequences of this sample code for an identical CDR3. V and J are TRDV1 and TRDJ1, with D perhaps TRDD2 (9 bases). In the absence of a J gene in TCRdb, the DNA was matched to germline to assign it here. The germline gives CDR1 TSWWSYY, CDR2 QGS. CDR3 length: 25 amino acids. Trimming removed 0 bases at V and 2 bases at J, with 40 bases between. The CDR3 DNA follows: TGTGCTCTTGGGGAACTAGGGCCTTCCTACGGGGGGGACTGGGGGTACTTATATCAGACCGATAAACTCATCTTT. Translation gives CALGELGPSYGGDWGYLYQTDKLIF.